Listed below are T cell receptor beta chains from one sample, sequenced in a study of somatic mutations in cytotoxic T cells in rheumatoid arthritis. Assay used: immunoSEQ multiplex PCR; TCRdb lists only in-frame clones, some missing. The repertoire holds almost 20,000 clones, with roughly 82% as singletons. Sequencing was carried out using CD8+ T cells sorted from blood. The receptors here all came from a woman aged 45-59 years in good health. Both conserved end residues are part of each CDR3. The order of the fields is clone size, J gene, V gene, D gene, CDR3 protein, CDR3 DNA. A D gene is named only where the DNA matches it firmly. Rows may omit the clone size; those that give it use once, few, many or a size class.

>.|TRBJ2-7|TRBV7-9|.
CAIQGRSYEQYF
TGTGCCATCCAGGGTAGGTCCTACGAGCAGTACTTC
>.|TRBJ2-2|TRBV2|.
CASLGTGELFF
TGTGCCAGCCTGGGGACCGGGGAGCTGTTTTTT
>once|TRBJ2-7|TRBV10-3|.
CAISSGLRDEQYF
TGTGCCATCAGCTCAGGGTTGAGGGACGAGCAGTACTTC
>.|TRBJ2-7|TRBV11-2|.
CASSLVGDEQYF
TGTGCCAGCAGCTTAGTAGGAGATGAGCAGTACTTC
>few|TRBJ1-1|TRBV4-3|TRBD1
CASSLHRGTEAFF
TGCGCCAGCAGCCTCCACAGGGGCACTGAAGCTTTCTTT
>.|TRBJ2-7|TRBV7-8|.
CASSFSGSSYEQYF
TGTGCCAGCAGCTTTAGCGGTAGCTCCTACGAGCAGTACTTC
>few|TRBJ1-1|TRBV7-9|.
CASRADQAFF
TGTGCCAGCAGAGCAGATCAAGCTTTCTTT
>.|TRBJ1-1|TRBV6-4|.
CASSDSRGEAFF
TGTGCCAGCAGTGACTCGAGGGGCGAAGCTTTCTTT
>.|TRBJ2-1|TRBV9|.
CASSAPDRYNEQFF
TGTGCCAGCAGCGCACCGGACCGATACAATGAGCAGTTCTTC
>.|TRBJ2-7|TRBV28|.
CASLPRDTSYEQYF
TGTGCCAGCCTTCCACGCGACACTTCCTACGAGCAGTACTTC
>.|TRBJ1-4|TRBV14|.
CASSYWGMEEKLFF
TGTGCCAGCAGCTACTGGGGAATGGAGGAAAAACTGTTTTTT
>.|TRBJ2-7|TRBV20-1|.
CSALQRYEQYF
TGCAGTGCTTTACAGCGGTACGAGCAGTACTTC
>.|TRBJ2-7|TRBV5-5|TRBD1
CASSWWGQGGEQYF
TGTGCCAGCAGCTGGTGGGGACAGGGGGGCGAGCAGTACTTC
>.|TRBJ1-4|TRBV10-2|TRBD1
CASSEPLNPRGLDEKLFF
TGCGCCAGCAGTGAGCCCTTAAACCCCAGGGGGCTGGATGAAAAACTGTTTTTT
>.|TRBJ1-1|TRBV27|.
CASSLSGGVTEAFF
TGTGCCAGCAGCTTATCGGGGGGAGTGACTGAAGCTTTCTTT
>once|TRBJ2-3|TRBV6-5|TRBD1
CASTETGEGDTQYF
TGTGCCAGCACAGAGACAGGGGAAGGAGATACGCAGTATTTT
>.|TRBJ2-2|TRBV9|.
CASSAWDQSTGELFF
TGTGCCAGCAGCGCCTGGGATCAGAGCACCGGGGAGCTGTTTTTT
>few|TRBJ2-7|TRBV5-6|TRBD2
CASRLAGAYEQYF
TGTGCCAGCAGACTAGCGGGAGCCTACGAGCAGTACTTC
>.|TRBJ2-1|TRBV5-6|TRBD2
CASSPGTSGIGVGEQFF
TGTGCCAGCAGCCCCGGGACTAGCGGGATCGGTGTCGGTGAGCAGTTCTTC
>.|TRBJ2-7|TRBV11-2|.
CASSLVPEEPQYF
TGTGCCAGCAGCTTAGTGCCAGAGGAGCCCCAGTACTTC
>.|TRBJ2-7|TRBV29-1|.
CSVRHEGSYEQYF
TGCAGCGTTAGGCACGAGGGGTCCTACGAGCAGTACTTC
>.|TRBJ1-2|TRBV5-6|.
CASSPTSSYGYTF
TGTGCCAGCAGCCCGACAAGTTCCTATGGCTACACCTTC
>.|TRBJ2-5|TRBV11-2|.
CASGDFDPETQYF
TGTGCTAGTGGGGACTTCGACCCAGAGACCCAGTACTTC
>.|TRBJ2-3|TRBV6-5|.
CASTANLQDTQYF
TGTGCCAGCACCGCAAACCTCCAAGATACGCAGTATTTT
>.|TRBJ1-5|TRBV27|.
CASSSTGFSNQPQHF
TGTGCCAGCAGTTCCACAGGTTTTAGCAATCAGCCCCAGCATTTT
>.|TRBJ2-1|TRBV29-1|.
CSVAQVNYNEQFF
TGCAGCGTTGCACAGGTCAACTACAATGAGCAGTTCTTC
>.|TRBJ1-2|TRBV7-8|TRBD1
CASSLGTVTNYGYTF
TGTGCCAGCAGCCTCGGGACAGTTACTAACTATGGCTACACCTTC
>.|TRBJ1-1|TRBV7-8|TRBD1
CASSLGGGQDVMGAFF
TGTGCCAGCAGCTTAGGAGGGGGCCAGGACGTGATGGGAGCTTTCTTT
>.|TRBJ1-1|TRBV28|.
CASSLGLDEAFF
TGTGCCAGCAGTTTAGGTTTGGATGAAGCTTTCTTT
>.|TRBJ1-3|TRBV4-1|.
CASSQDPPDSGNTIYF
TGCGCCAGCAGCCAAGATCCCCCAGACTCTGGAAACACCATATATTTT
>.|TRBJ2-7|TRBV28|TRBD1
CASSLGDRGYEQYF
TGTGCCAGCAGCCTAGGGGACAGGGGGTACGAGCAGTACTTC
>.|TRBJ2-1|TRBV6-4|.
CASSAEVGGYNEQFF
TGTGCCAGCAGTGCCGAGGTCGGGGGCTACAATGAGCAGTTCTTC
>.|TRBJ2-3|TRBV7-8|.
CASSFYSGRTDTQYF
TGTGCCAGCAGCTTCTATAGCGGTCGCACAGATACGCAGTATTTT
>.|TRBJ2-1|TRBV4-1|TRBD1
CASSQDDHSQGVHNEQFF
TGCGCCAGCAGCCAAGATGACCATTCTCAGGGGGTCCACAATGAGCAGTTCTTC
>.|TRBJ2-7|TRBV19|.
CASSADSLEEQYF
TGTGCCAGTAGTGCAGACTCCCTTGAAGAGCAGTACTTC
>.|TRBJ1-1|TRBV30|.
CAWSFRARTEAFF
TGTGCCTGGAGTTTCAGGGCGCGCACTGAAGCTTTCTTT
>.|TRBJ2-7|TRBV4-3|.
CASSQGLRLGEQYF
TGCGCCAGCAGCCAAGGCCTCAGGTTAGGCGAGCAGTACTTC
>.|TRBJ2-2|TRBV7-6|.
CASSLVAGNTGELFF
TGTGCCAGCAGCTTAGTTGCGGGGAACACCGGGGAGCTGTTTTTT
>.|TRBJ1-6|TRBV7-6|TRBD1
CASSSGQGGSPLHF
TGTGCCAGCAGCTCTGGACAGGGAGGCTCACCCCTCCACTTT
>.|TRBJ1-4|TRBV7-2|TRBD1
CASSSPFDREESEKLFF
TGTGCCAGCAGCTCGCCCTTTGACAGGGAAGAGAGTGAAAAACTGTTTTTT
>few|TRBJ2-3|TRBV9|TRBD2
CASSVEGGESTDTQYF
TGTGCCAGCAGCGTAGAGGGAGGGGAAAGCACAGATACGCAGTATTTT
>.|TRBJ2-7|TRBV7-8|.
CASSSNSYEQYF
TGTGCCAGCAGCTCAAACTCCTACGAGCAGTACTTC
>.|TRBJ2-7|TRBV13|TRBD1
CASSAGRDRALGQYF
TGTGCCAGCAGCGCCGGGCGGGACAGGGCTTTGGGGCAGTACTTC
>.|TRBJ2-7|TRBV6-5|.
CASSYDGDEQYF
TGTGCCAGCAGTTACGACGGCGACGAGCAGTACTTC
>few|TRBJ2-7|TRBV4-1|.
CASSSQTLAYEQYF
TGCGCCAGCAGCTCCCAAACCCTTGCCTACGAGCAGTACTTC
>.|TRBJ2-7|TRBV4-1|.
CASSQSQGGSYEQYF
TGCGCCAGCAGCCAATCACAGGGGGGGTCCTACGAGCAGTACTTC
>.|TRBJ2-7|TRBV4-2|.
CASSQGSFEQYF
TGTGCCAGCAGCCAAGGTTCGTTCGAGCAGTACTTC
>.|TRBJ2-3|TRBV4-3|TRBD2
CASSHELRTSGGVEAQYF
TGCGCCAGCAGCCATGAACTCCGGACTAGCGGGGGGGTGGAGGCGCAGTATTTT
>.|TRBJ1-6|TRBV27|.
CASSLDPGSPLHF
TGTGCCAGCAGTCTTGACCCCGGTTCACCCCTCCACTTT